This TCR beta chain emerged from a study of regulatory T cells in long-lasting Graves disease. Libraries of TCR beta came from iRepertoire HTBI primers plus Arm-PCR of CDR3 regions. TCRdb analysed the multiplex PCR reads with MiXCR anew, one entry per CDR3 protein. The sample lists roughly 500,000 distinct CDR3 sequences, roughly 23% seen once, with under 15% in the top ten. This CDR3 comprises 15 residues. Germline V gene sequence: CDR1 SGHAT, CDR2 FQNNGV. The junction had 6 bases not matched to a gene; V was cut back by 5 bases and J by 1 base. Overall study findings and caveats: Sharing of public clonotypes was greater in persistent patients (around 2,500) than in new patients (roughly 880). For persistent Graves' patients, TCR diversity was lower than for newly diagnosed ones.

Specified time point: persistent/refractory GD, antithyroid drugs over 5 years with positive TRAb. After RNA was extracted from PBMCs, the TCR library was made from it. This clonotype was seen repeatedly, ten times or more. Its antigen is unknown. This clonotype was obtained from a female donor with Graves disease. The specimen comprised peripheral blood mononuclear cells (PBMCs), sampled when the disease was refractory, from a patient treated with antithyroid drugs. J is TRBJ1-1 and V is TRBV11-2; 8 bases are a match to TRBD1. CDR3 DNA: TGTGCCAGCAGCCCGGGGGACAGGCGGAACACTGAAGCTTTCTTT. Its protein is CASSPGDRRNTEAFF.